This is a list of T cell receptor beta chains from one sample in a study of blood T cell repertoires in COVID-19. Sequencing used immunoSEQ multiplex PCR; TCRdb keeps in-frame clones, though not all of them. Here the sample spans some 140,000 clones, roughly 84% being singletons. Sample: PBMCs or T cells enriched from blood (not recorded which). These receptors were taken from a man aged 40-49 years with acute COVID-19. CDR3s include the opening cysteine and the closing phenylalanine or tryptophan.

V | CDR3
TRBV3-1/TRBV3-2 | CASSQDLLAGSYNEQFF
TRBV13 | CASSVDTGRYGYTF
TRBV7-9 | CASSLETGVPEQFF
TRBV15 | CATSRPRGPTGELFF
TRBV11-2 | CASSLSRNTEAFF
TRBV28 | CASSSDRALHF
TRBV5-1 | CASSLGREAEQFF
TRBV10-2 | CASSESTGGPSYEQYF
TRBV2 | CASRPDRGGNGYTF
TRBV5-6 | CASSSLGWGRQNTEAFF
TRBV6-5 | CASRAAGGFNEQFF
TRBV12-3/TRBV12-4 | CASSSFRGYEQYF
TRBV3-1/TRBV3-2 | CASSSLGRGIDGYTF
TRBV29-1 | CSVSSGTGERSNQPQHF
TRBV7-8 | CASSLGGRNTGELFF
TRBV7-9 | CASSLGLAGGVQYF
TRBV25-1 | CASSELGGSYEQYF
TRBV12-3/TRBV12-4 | CASRSDKAIEAFF
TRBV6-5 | CATRGLATEAFF
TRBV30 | CAWSSTDSQPYNEQFF
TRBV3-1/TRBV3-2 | CASSRGAMNTEAFF
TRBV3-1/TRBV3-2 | CASKGQENEKLFF
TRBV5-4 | CASSLEDIEQFF
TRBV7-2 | CASSFYRNTGELFF
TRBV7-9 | CASSLVVIATEHSPLHF
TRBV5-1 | CASQGGYGYTF
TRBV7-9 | CASSFPGLSYEQYF
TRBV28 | CASSQLREDTGELFF
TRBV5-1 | CASSSATAGVYNEQFF
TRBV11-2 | CASSPSTDLPTNEKLFF
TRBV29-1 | CSALLAGDANEQYF
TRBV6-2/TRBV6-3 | CASSYSMAEGSGNTIYF
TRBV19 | CASSIDRRAGEQYF
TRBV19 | CASSIVQGTGNTIYF
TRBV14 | CASSQVGRNTGELFF
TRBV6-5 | CASSYGRLESNEKLFF
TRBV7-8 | CASSLGFSGSRREEQFF
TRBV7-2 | CASSFSHTSDSNQPQHF
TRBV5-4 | CASSAMGTGEYGYTF
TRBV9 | CASSPGTGGSYEQYF
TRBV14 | CASSHPEPGYTF
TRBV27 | CASSLSWQGWGSGNTIYF
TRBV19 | CASSRDRGFEAFF
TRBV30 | CAWSTGDYNSPLHF
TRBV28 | CASRRARGNEKLFF
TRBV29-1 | CSARTGRAGANVLTF
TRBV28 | CASTERGSYYSGANVLTF
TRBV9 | CASSVERAGGGPDEQFF
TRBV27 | CASSLSGQGANYGYTF
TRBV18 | CASSPSSGSQNEQFF